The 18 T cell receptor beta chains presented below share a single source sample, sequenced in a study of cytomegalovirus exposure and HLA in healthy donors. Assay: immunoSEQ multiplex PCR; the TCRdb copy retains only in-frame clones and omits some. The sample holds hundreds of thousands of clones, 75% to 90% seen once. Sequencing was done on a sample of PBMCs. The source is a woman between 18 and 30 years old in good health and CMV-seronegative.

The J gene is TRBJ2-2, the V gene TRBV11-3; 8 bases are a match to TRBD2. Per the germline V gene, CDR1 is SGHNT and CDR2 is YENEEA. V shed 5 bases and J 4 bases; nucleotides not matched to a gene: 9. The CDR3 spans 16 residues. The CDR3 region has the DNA TGTGCCAGCAGCACCAAAAGCGGGGGCCCCACCGGGGAGCTGTTTTTT. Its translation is CASSTKSGGPTGELFF.

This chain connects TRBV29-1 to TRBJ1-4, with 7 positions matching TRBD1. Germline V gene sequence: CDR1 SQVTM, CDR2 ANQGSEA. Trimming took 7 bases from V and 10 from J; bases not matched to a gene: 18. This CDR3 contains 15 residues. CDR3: CSAEMGQFEIGKLFF. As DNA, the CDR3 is TGCAGCGCCGAAATGGGACAGTTCGAAATCGGAAAACTGTTTTTT. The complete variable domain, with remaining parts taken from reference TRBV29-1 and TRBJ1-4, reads SAVISQKPSRDICQRGTSLTIQCQVDSQVTMMFWYRQQPGQSLTLIATANQGSEATYESGFVIDKFPISRPNLTFSTLTVSNMSPEDSSIYLCSAEMGQFEIGKLFFGSGTQLSVL.

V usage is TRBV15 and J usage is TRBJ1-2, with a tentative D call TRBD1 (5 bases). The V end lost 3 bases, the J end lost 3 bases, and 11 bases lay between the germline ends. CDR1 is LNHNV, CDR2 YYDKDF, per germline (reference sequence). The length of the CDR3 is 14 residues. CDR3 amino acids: CATSSRGYDYGYTF. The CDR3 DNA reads TGTGCCACCAGCAGTAGGGGATATGACTATGGCTACACCTTC.

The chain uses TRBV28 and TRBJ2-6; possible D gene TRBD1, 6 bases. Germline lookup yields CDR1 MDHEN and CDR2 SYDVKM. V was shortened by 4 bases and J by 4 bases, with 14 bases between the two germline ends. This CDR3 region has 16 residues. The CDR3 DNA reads TGTGCCAGCAGTTCGGGACAAATATCCGGGGCCAACGTCCTGACTTTC. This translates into CASSSGQISGANVLTF.

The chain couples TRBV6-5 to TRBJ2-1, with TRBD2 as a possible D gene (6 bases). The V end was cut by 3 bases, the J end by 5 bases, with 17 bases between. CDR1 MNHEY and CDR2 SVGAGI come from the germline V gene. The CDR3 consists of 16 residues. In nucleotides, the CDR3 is TGTGCCAGCAGTTATCGGGGGACCATGGGAAACAATGAGCAGTTCTTC. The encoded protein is CASSYRGTMGNNEQFF.

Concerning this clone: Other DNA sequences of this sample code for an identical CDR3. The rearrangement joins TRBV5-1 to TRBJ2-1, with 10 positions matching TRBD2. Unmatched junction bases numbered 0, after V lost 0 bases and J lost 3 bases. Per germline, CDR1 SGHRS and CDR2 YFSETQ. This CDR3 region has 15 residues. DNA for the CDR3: TGCGCCAGCAGCTTGGGACTAGCGGGCTACAATGAGCAGTTCTTC. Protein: CASSLGLAGYNEQFF.

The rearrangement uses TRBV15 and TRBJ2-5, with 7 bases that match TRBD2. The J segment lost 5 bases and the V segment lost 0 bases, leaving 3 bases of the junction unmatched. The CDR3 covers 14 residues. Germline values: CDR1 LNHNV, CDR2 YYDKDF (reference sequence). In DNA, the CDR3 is TGTGCCACCAGCAGAGATCGACTAGCTGAGACCCAGTACTTC. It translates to CATSRDRLAETQYF.

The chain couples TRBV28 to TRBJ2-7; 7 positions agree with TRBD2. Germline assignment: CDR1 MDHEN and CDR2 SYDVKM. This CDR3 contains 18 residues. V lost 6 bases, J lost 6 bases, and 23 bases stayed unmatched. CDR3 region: CASRPAGGGGSHVTEQYF. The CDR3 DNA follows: TGTGCCAGCAGGCCTGCCGGGGGAGGCGGGAGCCACGTAACCGAGCAGTACTTC.

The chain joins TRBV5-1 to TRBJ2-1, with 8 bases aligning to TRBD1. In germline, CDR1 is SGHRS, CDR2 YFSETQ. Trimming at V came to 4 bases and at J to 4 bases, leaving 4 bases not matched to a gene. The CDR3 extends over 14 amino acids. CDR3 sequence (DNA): TGCGCCAGCAGCAACGGACAGGGTTACAATGAGCAGTTCTTC. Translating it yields CASSNGQGYNEQFF.

This CDR3 is CASSLESLLAGPTDTQYF. CDR3 in DNA: TGTGCCAGCAGCTTAGAGAGTCTCCTAGCGGGGCCGACAGATACGCAGTATTTT. V is TRBV7-8 and J is TRBJ2-3, with 9 bases lining up with TRBD2. V dropped 1 base and J dropped 3; count of bases not matched to a gene: 11. Per germline, CDR1 SGHVS and CDR2 FQNEAQ. The length of the CDR3 is 18 residues.

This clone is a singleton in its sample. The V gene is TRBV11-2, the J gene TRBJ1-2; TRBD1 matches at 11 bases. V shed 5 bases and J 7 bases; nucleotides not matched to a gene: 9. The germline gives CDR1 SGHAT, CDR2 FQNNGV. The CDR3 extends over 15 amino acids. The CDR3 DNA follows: TGTGCCAGCAGCGCCGCGGACAGGGGGCCCGGTGGCTACACCTTC. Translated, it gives CASSAADRGPGGYTF.

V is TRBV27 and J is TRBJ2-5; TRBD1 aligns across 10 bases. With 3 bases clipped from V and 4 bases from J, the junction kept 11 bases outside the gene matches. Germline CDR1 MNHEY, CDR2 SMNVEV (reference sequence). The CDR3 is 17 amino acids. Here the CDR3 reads CASSFTGTGDFGETQYF. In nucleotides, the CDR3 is TGTGCCAGCAGTTTTACCGGGACAGGGGACTTCGGAGAGACCCAGTACTTC.

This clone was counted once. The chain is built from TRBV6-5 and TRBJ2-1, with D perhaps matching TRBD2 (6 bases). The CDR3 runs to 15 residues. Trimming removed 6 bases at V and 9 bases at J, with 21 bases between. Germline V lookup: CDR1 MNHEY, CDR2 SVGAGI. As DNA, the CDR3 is TGTGCCAGCAGCCATGGGAGGAGGGGCTCGAGTGAGCAGTTCTTC. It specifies CASSHGRRGSSEQFF.

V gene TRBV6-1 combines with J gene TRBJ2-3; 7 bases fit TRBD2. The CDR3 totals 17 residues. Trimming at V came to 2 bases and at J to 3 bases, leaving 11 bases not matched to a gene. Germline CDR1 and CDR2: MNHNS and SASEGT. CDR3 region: CASSEKVAGSGTDTQYF. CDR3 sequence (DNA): TGTGCCAGCAGTGAAAAGGTAGCGGGCTCAGGGACAGATACGCAGTATTTT.

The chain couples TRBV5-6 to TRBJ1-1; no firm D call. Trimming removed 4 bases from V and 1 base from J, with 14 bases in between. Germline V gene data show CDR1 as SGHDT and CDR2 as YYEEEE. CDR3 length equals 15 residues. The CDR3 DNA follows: TGTGCCAGCAGCCGCTTAAGTGCGGGGAACACTGAAGCTTTCTTT. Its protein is CASSRLSAGNTEAFF.

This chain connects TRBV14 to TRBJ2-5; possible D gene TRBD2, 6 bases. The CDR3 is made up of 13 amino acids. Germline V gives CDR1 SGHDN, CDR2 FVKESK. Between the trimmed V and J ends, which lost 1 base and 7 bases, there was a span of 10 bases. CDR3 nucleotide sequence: TGTGCCAGCAGCCAAGTTTACGGGGGGACCCAGTACTTC. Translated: CASSQVYGGTQYF.

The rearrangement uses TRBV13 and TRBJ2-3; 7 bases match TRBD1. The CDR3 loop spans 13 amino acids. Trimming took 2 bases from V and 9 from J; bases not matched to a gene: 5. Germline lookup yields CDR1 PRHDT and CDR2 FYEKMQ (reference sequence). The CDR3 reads CASSLTTGNTQYF. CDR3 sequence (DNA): TGTGCCAGCAGCTTAACGACAGGGAACACGCAGTATTTT. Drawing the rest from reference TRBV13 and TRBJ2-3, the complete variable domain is AAGVIQSPRHLIKEKRETATLKCYPIPRHDTVYWYQQGPGQDPQFLISFYEKMQSDKGSIPDRFSAQQFSDYHSELNMSSLELGDSALYFCASSLTTGNTQYFGPGTRLTVL.

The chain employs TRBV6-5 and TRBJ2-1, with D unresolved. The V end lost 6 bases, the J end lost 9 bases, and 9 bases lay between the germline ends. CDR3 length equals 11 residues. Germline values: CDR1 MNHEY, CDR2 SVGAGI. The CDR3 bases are TGTGCCAGCAGCCCTCTATCTGAGCAGTTCTTC. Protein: CASSPLSEQFF.